This paragraph covers one T cell receptor (beta chain) sequence. Its specificity is not known. The entry originates in a study of CD8 T cells in Susac syndrome. Study findings and constraints: The study acknowledged a relatively small number of individuals in its TCR sequencing and HLA analysis.

Reverse transcription of about 0.45 to 1 ug RNA was carried out with random hexamers. Each CDR3 protein is one row after TCRdb ran MiXCR on the immunoSEQ multiplex PCR reads. The profile covers more than 85,000 distinct CDR3 sequences, with about 96% appearing a single time and about 0.095% taken by the ten largest. V lost 3 bases and J lost 4, with 16 bases in between. Germline CDR1 reads LGHDT; CDR2 reads YNNKEL (reference sequence). There are 15 residues in the CDR3. This receptor was identified in a human donor in good health. The J gene is TRBJ2-7, the V gene TRBV3-1; D may be TRBD1 (6 bases). The sequencing sample was made of CD4+ T cells from PBMCs. CDR3 nucleotides: TGTGCCAGCAGCCACAGAGGGCAGGGGACATACGAGCAGTACTTC. Its protein is CASSHRGQGTYEQYF.